This TCR beta chain derives from a study of T cell changes during pregnancy in multiple sclerosis. V shed 4 bases and J 3 bases; nucleotides not matched to a gene: 11. The CDR3 spans 17 residues. Libraries were prepared by immunoSEQ multiplex PCR; TCRdb keeps only in-frame clonotypes and omits some of them. Counted here are over 70,000 clones, about 90% occurring once; the ten biggest clones make up 1.5% to 2%. The sample was peripheral blood, taken in the first trimester of pregnancy. This TCR came from a female donor in good health, enrolled as a control in a pregnancy study. The chain joins TRBV23-1 to TRBJ1-1; 10 bases agree with TRBD1. TRBV23-1 is treated as an ORF (open reading frame) with a function not yet certain. The CDR3: CASSPLREDRGYTEAFF. CDR3 nucleotides: TGCGCCAGCAGTCCGCTACGAGAGGACAGGGGGTACACTGAAGCTTTCTTT.